Included here is one TCR beta chain sequence, with context. Its matching antigen is unknown. Specified treatment: roughly 10-day PBMC culture with coronavirus spike peptide pools or control peptides (ViraFEST assay). The Oncomine TCR Beta short-read assay sequenced DNA from cultured CD4+ T cells. MiXCR was run by TCRdb on the PCR reads, yielding one entry per CDR3 protein. The data show fewer than 25,000 distinct CDR3 sequences, around 42% seen once. Germline CDR1 SNHLY, CDR2 FYNNEI. This CDR3 spans 14 amino acids. J was trimmed by 0 bases and V by 4 bases; bases with no gene match: 1. This sample is drawn from a study of vaccination and CD4 T cells after COVID-19. The overall study: The post-COVID sampling time was a median roughly 100 days after diagnosis, ranging from 35 to 161.

General study findings and limits: When vaccine-specific clones from convalescent patients were examined, 304 of 307 were spike mono-reactive.

The material sequenced was cultured CD4+ T cells from blood. The source is a human donor with COVID-19. This chain links TRBV2 with TRBJ2-5; 8 bases are shared with TRBD2. The CDR3 protein is CASSASGYQETQYF. CDR3 nucleotide sequence: TGTGCCAGCAGTGCTAGCGGGTACCAAGAGACCCAGTACTTC.